The TCR beta chain described here comes from a study of blood T cell repertoires in COVID-19. Background on the study: T cells, B-cell-depleted T cells, or PBMCs provided the cDNA or gDNA that served as material.

Only in-frame clones appear in the TCRdb table, and some are missing; sequencing was by immunoSEQ multiplex PCR. The profile covers approximately 440,000 clones, with approximately 88% appearing a single time and approximately 12% taken by the ten largest. Germline V lookup: CDR1 LGHDT, CDR2 YNNKEL (reference sequence). The CDR3 covers 13 residues. Deletions cut 0 bases from V and 6 bases from J, with 8 bases between. Sequences were obtained from peripheral blood. This chain connects TRBV3-1 (or the pseudogene TRBV3-2) to TRBJ1-2, with D maybe TRBD1 (5 bases). The clonotype originates from a woman aged 50 to 65 with COVID-19, enrolled during active disease. In DNA form, the CDR3 reads TGTGCCAGCAGCCAAGAAAGGGGTGATGGCTACACCTTC. Translation: CASSQERGDGYTF.